Given below is one TCR beta chain in context. The data stem from a study of blood T cell repertoires in COVID-19. Turning to the study itself: COVID-19 samples collected from the United States, Italy and Spain covered acute and convalescent phases. PBMCs, B-cell-depleted T cells, or T cells were the source of the cDNA or gDNA that made up the material.

Authors' methods: Estimated nucleated cell counts came from reference gene primer amplification. Clones were sequenced by immunoSEQ multiplex PCR, and TCRdb holds only the in-frame ones, with some missing. V and J calls and clone size are copied from that table; D and trimming were computed from the DNA. Seen here are roughly 180,000 clones, over 75% observed once, and the top ten hold about 5.7%. Adults between roughly 18 and 95 years of age took part from approximately 24 US areas. After removal of 3 bases from V and 2 bases from J, the junction contained 19 bases not matched to a gene. There are 20 residues in the CDR3. Germline loops: CDR1 MDHEN, CDR2 SYDVKM.

Sequencing was carried out using PBMCs or T cells enriched from blood (not recorded which). The rearrangement joins TRBV28 to TRBJ1-2, with 9 bases fitting TRBD1. The sequence came from a woman aged 40 to 50 with acute COVID-19. Here the CDR3 DNA reads TGTGCCAGCAGTTTGCTACTACCTTTCCGGGACAGGGATCGGAACTATGGCTACACCTTC. The encoded protein is CASSLLLPFRDRDRNYGYTF.